This TCR beta chain was identified in a study of T cells in Graves' hyperthyroidism and ophthalmopathy. RNA transcripts gave rise to amplified TCR beta CDR3 regions. The TCR CDR3 first-round RT-PCR relied on the HTBI primer set. Via MiXCR, TCRdb re-called the multiplex PCR reads, giving one row per CDR3 protein. The top ten hold roughly 13% of the sample, which has hundreds of thousands of distinct CDR3 sequences, about a sixth seen once. Exclusion criteria comprised uncontrolled infection, other autoimmune disease, pregnancy or lactation. Study observations and caveats: The model's output predicted ophthalmopathy at a median of 6.5 months prior to onset.

Looked up from germline, CDR1 is MGHRA and CDR2 is YSYEKL. The V and J ends lost 4 bases and 1 base, in that order; junction bases with no gene match: 4. The length of the CDR3 is 16 residues. Comments on this clonotype: Its antigen is not known.

This chain connects TRBV4-1 to TRBJ2-3; 11 bases are a match to TRBD2. The sample was blood. The clonotype was recovered from a woman aged 18-35 years with Graves' hyperthyroidism. The CDR3 loop reads CASSRQLAGGTDTQYF. CDR3 nucleotides: TGCGCCAGCAGCCGCCAACTAGCGGGGGGCACAGATACGCAGTATTTT.